One sample yielded the 16 T cell receptor beta chains listed below, sequenced in a study of CD8 T cells in ankylosing spondylitis (dated by TCRdb to the late 2010s). Libraries were made using 5' RACE. TCRdb shows the sequencer as Illumina HiSeq 2500. TCRdb trimmed the raw reads at Q25, called clones with MiXCR and kept productive beta chains. When rows share a CDR3 protein, they turn into one entry using the most common DNA and genes. In this sample the table shows under 300,000 distinct CDR3 sequences, about 10% of which occur a single time. The top ten hold 6% to 8% of the sample. Source material: blood, either unsorted or a sorted T cell fraction (not recorded which). The origin of the receptors is a male donor with ankylosing spondylitis or in good health (not recorded which).

This clonotype was recorded many times. V gene TRBV28 combines with J gene TRBJ2-7; 12 positions match TRBD1. CDR1 MDHEN and CDR2 SYDVKM come from the germline V gene. J lost 2 bases, V lost 5 bases, and 13 bases had no gene match. The CDR3 loop spans 18 amino acids. The CDR3 protein is CASSPQGDRGLFTYEQYF. CDR3 DNA sequence: TGTGCCAGCAGTCCCCAGGGGGACAGGGGGCTTTTCACCTACGAGCAGTACTTC.

This clonotype appeared many times. V usage is TRBV5-5 and J usage is TRBJ2-1; TRBD2 aligns across 9 bases. CDR1 SGHKS and CDR2 YYEKEE come from the germline V gene (reference sequence). V dropped 5 bases and J dropped 4; count of bases not matched to a gene: 4. CDR3 length equals 14 residues. The CDR3 region has the DNA TGTGCCAGCAGTCGGCGGGAGGGATACAATGAGCAGTTCTTC. It yields the protein CASSRREGYNEQFF.

V usage is TRBV7-6 and J usage is TRBJ1-1; 7 bases agree with TRBD1. Germline assignment: CDR1 SGHVS and CDR2 FNYEAQ. V trimming: 5 bases; J trimming: 5 bases; junction bases outside the gene matches: 17. This CDR3 comprises 17 residues. The CDR3 DNA reads TGTGCCAGCAGCCCACCCGGGACAGAAGGACGGGAGACTGAAGCTTTCTTT. This gives the protein CASSPPGTEGRETEAFF.

V and J are TRBV4-1 and TRBJ2-3, with a weak D call TRBD1 (6 bases). This CDR3 spans 16 amino acids. V lost 0 bases to trimming and J lost 5 bases, with 15 bases between them. Germline CDR1 MGHRA, CDR2 YSYEKL. CDR3 in DNA: TGCGCCAGCAGCCAAGATAGCCCCCCCAGGGGAGATACGCAGTATTTT. It encodes CASSQDSPPRGDTQYF.

This clonotype has a handful of counts. The chain combines TRBV28 with TRBJ2-1; 14 bases are shared with TRBD2. V shed 1 base and J 0 bases; nucleotides not matched to a gene: 5. Germline-derived CDR1 and CDR2 are MDHEN and SYDVKM. CDR3 length: 19 amino acids. CDR3 in DNA: TGTGCCAGCAGTTTATTTGGACTAGCGGGAGGAAGCTCCTACAATGAGCAGTTCTTC. Its translation is CASSLFGLAGGSSYNEQFF.

This clonotype was recorded many times. The V and J genes are TRBV20-1 and TRBJ1-2, with D uncertain. The CDR3 loop spans 13 amino acids. Per the germline V gene, CDR1 is DFQATT and CDR2 is SNEGSKA (reference sequence). Trimming took 3 bases from V and 1 from J, leaving 9 bases between them. CDR3 sequence reads: CSASERDNYGYTF. In DNA form, the CDR3 reads TGCAGTGCTAGTGAGCGAGATAACTATGGCTACACCTTC.

The rearrangement uses TRBV28 and TRBJ2-1; D not resolved. The CDR3 is made up of 14 amino acids. Germline CDR1 reads MDHEN; CDR2 reads SYDVKM. Trimming shortened V by 2 bases and J by 5 bases, and 10 bases separated the two germline ends. CDR3 sequence: CASSLRQRDNEQFF. In nucleotides, the CDR3 is TGTGCCAGCAGTTTACGTCAGCGCGACAATGAGCAGTTCTTC.

This clonotype was seen at least ten times. CDR3 loop: CASSPRGRSTEAFF. Here the CDR3 DNA reads TGTGCCAGCAGCCCCAGGGGGAGGAGCACTGAAGCTTTCTTT. The genes are TRBV7-6 and TRBJ1-1, with TRBD1 matching over 7 bases. The CDR3 covers 14 residues. The V and J ends lost 5 bases and 4 bases, in that order; junction bases with no gene match: 7. CDR1 and CDR2 (germline): SGHVS, FNYEAQ.

This chain connects TRBV18 to TRBJ2-3; D remains ambiguous. This CDR3 has 14 amino acids. The V end was cut by 6 bases, the J end by 8 bases, with 18 bases between. The germline CDR1 and CDR2 sequences are KGHSH and LQKENI. The CDR3 sequence is CASSSGGSTGTQYF. The DNA for the CDR3 is TGTGCCAGCTCTTCTGGCGGATCCACTGGTACGCAGTATTTT.

This clonotype was seen many times. V and J are TRBV7-3 and TRBJ2-2; 9 nucleotides agree with TRBD1. V trimming: 4 bases; J trimming: 1 base; junction bases outside the gene matches: 4. Germline V lookup: CDR1 SGHTA, CDR2 FQGTGA. This CDR3 spans 16 amino acids. CDR3 sequence (DNA): TGTGCCAGCAGCTCACAGGGGGCCGGGAACACCGGGGAGCTGTTTTTT. It yields the protein CASSSQGAGNTGELFF.

This clonotype was seen at least ten times. The V call is TRBV24-1, the J call TRBJ2-1; 10 nucleotides line up with TRBD2. The CDR3 runs to 16 residues. V shed 0 bases and J 5 bases; nucleotides not matched to a gene: 3. Per germline, CDR1 KGHDR and CDR2 SFDVKD. The CDR3 nucleotides are TGTGCCACCAGTGATTTGGATACTAGCGGGAACAATGAGCAGTTCTTC. Translation: CATSDLDTSGNNEQFF.

This clonotype was counted at least ten times. The chain recombines TRBV3-1 with TRBJ2-3, with D possibly being TRBD1 (5 bases). Germline values: CDR1 LGHDT, CDR2 YNNKEL (reference sequence). CDR3 size: 14 residues. Deletions cut 4 bases from V and 0 bases from J, with 8 bases between. The CDR3 spells CASSRQPSTDTQYF. The DNA for the CDR3 is TGTGCCAGCAGCCGACAGCCTAGCACAGATACGCAGTATTTT.

This chain links TRBV2 with TRBJ2-5, with D maybe TRBD2 (6 bases). Trimming removed 4 bases at V and 7 bases at J, with 13 bases between. CDR1 is SNHLY, CDR2 FYNNEI, per germline. This CDR3 comprises 13 residues. The CDR3, as DNA: TGTGCCAGCAGTGGGGGGACTTCGGCGACCCAGTACTTC. Translated: CASSGGTSATQYF.

This clonotype has ten or more counts. This chain uses TRBV5-1 with TRBJ1-1, with TRBD1 matching 8 bases. V lost 2 bases, J lost 6 bases, and 6 bases stayed unmatched. Germline V gene data show CDR1 as SGHRS and CDR2 as YFSETQ. CDR3 length: 14 residues. The CDR3 DNA follows: TGCGCCAGCAGCTTTGGACAGGGATCGTCTGAAGCTTTCTTT. Residues: CASSFGQGSSEAFF.

In its sample, this clonotype was seen many times. This chain joins TRBV20-1 and TRBJ2-2; tentative D call: TRBD1 (5 bases). V was clipped by 6 bases and J by 2 bases, with 10 bases between them. Germline-derived CDR1 and CDR2 are DFQATT and SNEGSKA (reference sequence). The CDR3 runs to 13 residues. CDR3 DNA sequence: TGCAGTGCCCCCAGGGTAAACACCGGGGAGCTGTTTTTT. It codes for CSAPRVNTGELFF.

The chain employs TRBV5-5 and TRBJ2-5; weak D call: TRBD1 (6 bases). Germline V lookup: CDR1 SGHKS, CDR2 YYEKEE (reference sequence). CDR3 size: 16 residues. Trimming removed 6 bases at V and 2 bases at J, with 20 bases between. The CDR3 sequence: CASNPSVIGTQETQYF. Written as DNA, the CDR3 is TGTGCCAGCAACCCCTCCGTGATCGGGACACAAGAGACCCAGTACTTC.